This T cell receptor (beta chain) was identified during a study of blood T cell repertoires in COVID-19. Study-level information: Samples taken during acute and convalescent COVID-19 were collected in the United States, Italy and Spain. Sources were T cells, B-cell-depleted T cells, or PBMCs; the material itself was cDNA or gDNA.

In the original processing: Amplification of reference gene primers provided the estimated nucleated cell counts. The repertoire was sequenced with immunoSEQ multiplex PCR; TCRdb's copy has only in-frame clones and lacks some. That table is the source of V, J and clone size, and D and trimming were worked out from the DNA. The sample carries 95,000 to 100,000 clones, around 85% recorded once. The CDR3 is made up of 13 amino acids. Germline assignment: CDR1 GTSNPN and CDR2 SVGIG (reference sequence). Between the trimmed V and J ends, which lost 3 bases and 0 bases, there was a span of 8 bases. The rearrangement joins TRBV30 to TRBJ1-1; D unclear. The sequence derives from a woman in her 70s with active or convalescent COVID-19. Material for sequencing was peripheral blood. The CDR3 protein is CAWRGGMNTEAFF. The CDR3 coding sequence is TGTGCCTGGAGAGGAGGGATGAACACTGAAGCTTTCTTT.